This T cell receptor (beta chain) appears in the sequencing data of a study of blood T cell repertoires in COVID-19. Study information: Sample material is recorded as cDNA or gDNA derived from T cells, B-cell-depleted T cells, or PBMCs.

This clone was picked up one time. The junction had 5 bases not matched to a gene; V was cut back by 6 bases and J by 6 bases. The CDR3 runs 13 residues. Methods used by the authors: Amplification with reference gene primers provided the estimates of nucleated cell counts. Profiling relied on immunoSEQ multiplex PCR, and the TCRdb table lists in-frame clones only, not all of them. V and J calls and clone size follow that table, whereas D and trimming were derived from the DNA. Among about 160,000 clones listed, around 90% were seen once. The receptor comes from a woman aged 55-75 years with active or convalescent COVID-19. The chain couples TRBV12-3 or TRBV12-4 to TRBJ1-2; 9 bases are shared with TRBD1. The sequencing input was peripheral blood. The CDR3 DNA reads TGTGCCAGCAGCCCGGGACAGGGCGATGGCTACACCTTC. As protein: CASSPGQGDGYTF.